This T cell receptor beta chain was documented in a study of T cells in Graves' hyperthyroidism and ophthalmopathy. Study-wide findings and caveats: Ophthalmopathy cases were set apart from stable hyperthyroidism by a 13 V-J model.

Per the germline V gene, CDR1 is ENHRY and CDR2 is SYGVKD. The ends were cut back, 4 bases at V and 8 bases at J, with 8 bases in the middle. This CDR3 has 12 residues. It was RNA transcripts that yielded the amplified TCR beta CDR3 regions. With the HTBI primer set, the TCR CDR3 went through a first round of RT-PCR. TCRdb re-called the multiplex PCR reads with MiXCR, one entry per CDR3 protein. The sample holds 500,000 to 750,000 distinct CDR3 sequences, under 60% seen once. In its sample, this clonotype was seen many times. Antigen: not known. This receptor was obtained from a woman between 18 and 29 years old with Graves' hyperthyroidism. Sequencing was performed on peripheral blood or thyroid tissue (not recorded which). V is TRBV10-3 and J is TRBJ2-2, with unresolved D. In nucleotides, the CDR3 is TGTGCCATCAGTGCCCCTGGAGGGGAGCTGTTTTTT. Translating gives CAISAPGGELFF.